This TCR beta chain originates from a study of CD8+CD57+ T cells in acquired aplastic anemia. Template material for TCR beta VDJ and CDR3 profiling consisted of genomic DNA. TCRdb re-analysed the reads in MiXCR, keeping a single row per CDR3 protein. The sample has about 200,000 distinct CDR3 sequences; about half are singletons. This clonotype was detected ten times or more. The antigen remains unidentified. Only patients with CD8+CD57+ cell expansion on flow cytometry were chosen for sequencing. In all patients, the disease was severe acquired aplastic anemia. The study, taken as a whole, reports: Patients and controls shared fewer than 30 CD8+ CDR3 sequences.

The ends lost 6 bases at V and 2 bases at J; junction bases unmatched: 5. Germline CDR1 and CDR2: SGHTS and YDEGEE. This CDR3 has 14 amino acids. This clonotype was sampled from a human donor with aplastic anemia. Sequenced material: sorted CD4+, CD8+, or CD8+CD57+ T cells (not recorded which) from PBMCs. The J gene is TRBJ1-2, the V gene TRBV5-8; 9 nucleotides agree with TRBD1. The CDR3: CASTPDRGNYGYTF. CDR3 nucleotides: TGTGCCAGCACCCCGGACAGGGGAAACTATGGCTACACCTTC.